Each of the 21 T cell receptor beta chains below was sequenced from the same sample in a study of blood T cell repertoires in COVID-19. Repertoires were generated with immunoSEQ multiplex PCR, while TCRdb's copy carries only in-frame clones and drops some. This sample has about 240,000 clones, with roughly 83% found just once. The sequenced sample consisted of peripheral blood. The receptors here all came from a man aged 80 or over with acute or convalescent COVID-19.

The chain links TRBV5-1 to TRBJ2-2; no reliable D call. V was trimmed by 0 bases and J by 5 bases, leaving 8 bases between them. CDR3 length equals 14 residues. Germline CDR1 reads SGHRS; CDR2 reads YFSETQ. The chain's CDR3 is CASSLAGRTGELFF. CDR3 DNA sequence: TGCGCCAGCAGCTTGGCGGGTCGAACCGGGGAGCTGTTTTTT.

J is TRBJ1-4 and V is TRBV5-4, with D hard to call. V was pared by 2 bases and J by 8 bases, with 10 bases between. CDR1 is SGHNT, CDR2 YYREEE, per germline (reference sequence). This CDR3 has 13 residues. CDR3 region: CASSFERGEKLFF. The CDR3 DNA reads as TGTGCCAGCAGCTTCGAGAGAGGGGAAAAACTGTTTTTT.

The gene calls are TRBV9 and TRBJ2-1, with D possibly TRBD2 on 5 matching bases. In germline, CDR1 is SGDLS, CDR2 YYNGEE. Trimming took off 1 base at V and 8 bases at J, with 16 bases between the two ends. The CDR3 loop spans 15 amino acids. CDR3 sequence (DNA): TGTGCCAGCAGCGTAACTCCCACGGGGATCGATGAGCAGTTCTTC. This encodes CASSVTPTGIDEQFF.

This chain uses TRBV2 with TRBJ1-2, with D possibly being TRBD1 (5 bases). Germline-derived CDR1 and CDR2 are SNHLY and FYNNEI. V gave up 8 bases and J gave up 3 bases, with 10 bases separating them. The CDR3 extends over 12 amino acids. The CDR3 here is CASDSGDYGYTF. Here the CDR3 DNA reads TGTGCCAGCGATTCGGGGGACTATGGCTACACCTTC.

The V call is TRBV5-1, the J call TRBJ2-5; tentative D call: TRBD2 (6 bases). The CDR3 has 14 residues. CDR1 and CDR2 (germline): SGHRS, YFSETQ. V lost 8 bases and J 2 bases, leaving 16 bases between the germline ends. CDR3 in amino acids: CASAPPGVQETQYF. CDR3 sequence (DNA): TGCGCCAGTGCCCCTCCGGGGGTTCAAGAGACCCAGTACTTC.

The CDR3 DNA sequence: TGTGCCAGCAGTAGCTCCTATAATTCACCCCTCCACTTT. This gives the protein CASSSSYNSPLHF. The rearrangement links TRBV3-1 (or the pseudogene TRBV3-2) to TRBJ1-6, with D uncertain. The CDR3 length is 13 residues. Trimming removed 6 bases from V and 0 bases from J, with 3 bases in between. Germline V gene lookup returns CDR1 LGHDT and CDR2 YNNKEL (reference sequence).

This clone appeared a single time. This chain uses TRBV19 with TRBJ2-1, with 9 positions matching TRBD2. This CDR3 contains 16 residues. The trim removed 1 base at V and 7 bases at J, leaving 8 bases unmatched. Germline assignment: CDR1 LNHDA and CDR2 SQIVND (reference sequence). This CDR3 is CASSIAWAGGPNEQFF. The CDR3 coding sequence is TGTGCCAGTAGTATAGCGTGGGCGGGAGGGCCGAATGAGCAGTTCTTC. Based on the CDR3 plus reference TRBV19 and TRBJ2-1, the full variable domain is DGGITQSPKYLFRKEGQNVTLSCEQNLNHDAMYWYRQDPGQGLRLIYYSQIVNDFQKGDIAEGYSVSREKKESFPLTVTSAQKNPTAFYLCASSIAWAGGPNEQFFGPGTRLTVL.

The V gene is TRBV7-6, the J gene TRBJ2-5, with 12 bases matching TRBD1. V dropped 5 bases and J dropped 5; count of bases not matched to a gene: 6. Germline lookup yields CDR1 SGHVS and CDR2 FNYEAQ. This CDR3 has 15 residues. Written as DNA, the CDR3 is TGTGCCAGCAGCCGGGGACAGGGGGCGACGGAGACCCAGTACTTC. Translation gives CASSRGQGATETQYF.

This chain links TRBV6-5 with TRBJ1-4, with 8 bases aligning to TRBD1. V lost 6 bases to trimming and J lost 8 bases; unmatched junction nucleotides: 8. Per germline, CDR1 MNHEY and CDR2 SVGAGI. The CDR3 runs 14 residues. The CDR3 DNA reads TGTGCCAGCAGAGAGGACAGGGCGCGGGAAAAACTGTTTTTT. It encodes CASREDRAREKLFF.

The rearrangement links TRBV7-9 to TRBJ1-2; 8 bases agree with TRBD1. Per the germline V gene, CDR1 is SEHNR and CDR2 is FQNEAQ (reference sequence). The CDR3 runs to 13 residues. V was pared by 3 bases and J by 6 bases, with 3 bases of the junction left unmatched. CDR3 DNA sequence: TGTGCCAGCAGCTTGGAGACAGGGGATGGCTACACCTTC. This codes for CASSLETGDGYTF.

This clone was observed once. V usage is TRBV28 and J usage is TRBJ1-6, with no clear D. V was pared by 7 bases and J by 7 bases, with 17 bases between. Per the germline V gene, CDR1 is MDHEN and CDR2 is SYDVKM. CDR3 length: 15 amino acids. Here the CDR3 reads CASTWAGSQNSPLHF. The CDR3 nucleotides read TGTGCCAGCACGTGGGCGGGGTCTCAAAATTCACCCCTCCACTTT. The full variable domain, completed using reference TRBV28 and TRBJ1-6, is DVKVTQSSRYLVKRTGEKVFLECVQDMDHENMFWYRQDPGLGLRLIYFSYDVKMKEKGDIPEGYSVSREKKERFSLILESASTNQTSMYLCASTWAGSQNSPLHFGNGTRLTVT.

This sequence joins TRBV6-5 and TRBJ1-6; 7 nucleotides agree with TRBD1. CDR3 length equals 15 residues. Trimming cost V 7 bases and J 6 bases; bases outside gene matches: 9. The germline V gene has CDR1 MNHEY and CDR2 SVGAGI. This CDR3 is CASTRQGGLNSPLHF. The CDR3 DNA reads TGTGCCAGCACCAGACAGGGAGGCCTTAATTCACCCCTCCACTTT.

In this sample, this clone turned up a few times. The CDR3 region is CSARDFPEAFF. In DNA form, the CDR3 reads TGCAGTGCTAGAGATTTTCCGGAAGCTTTCTTT. The chain recombines TRBV20-1 with TRBJ1-1; no firm D call. The CDR3 consists of 11 residues. The germline gives CDR1 DFQATT, CDR2 SNEGSKA (reference sequence). Trimming left V 0 bases short and J 8 bases short, with 7 bases between.

The chain has TRBV9 and TRBJ2-5; 12 positions match TRBD2. The germline gives CDR1 SGDLS, CDR2 YYNGEE. The V gene end was trimmed by 7 bases and the J gene end by 3 bases; junction bases not matched to a gene: 7. The CDR3 extends over 15 amino acids. The CDR3 region is CASGKTSGGKETQYF. CDR3 nucleotides: TGTGCCAGCGGAAAGACTAGCGGGGGTAAAGAGACCCAGTACTTC.

The V gene is TRBV6-1, the J gene TRBJ1-2; possibly TRBD1 for D (5 bases). The germline CDR1 and CDR2 sequences are MNHNS and SASEGT. The CDR3 totals 12 residues. Trimming cost V 5 bases and J 8 bases, with 12 bases left between them. Written as DNA, the CDR3 is TGTGCCAGCAGTTCCTGGGGGGAAGGCTACACCTTC. As protein: CASSSWGEGYTF.

Concerning this clone itself: The sample contains more than one DNA sequence encoding this CDR3. The chain links TRBV5-1 to TRBJ2-1, with D possibly TRBD2 on 7 matching bases. Germline CDR1 SGHRS, CDR2 YFSETQ. V shed 1 base and J shed 4 bases, with 12 bases lying between them. The CDR3 spans 15 residues. CDR3 loop: CASSLTGGPYNEQFF. In DNA form, the CDR3 reads TGCGCCAGCAGCTTGACGGGGGGCCCTTACAATGAGCAGTTCTTC. Looking up the rest from reference TRBV5-1 and TRBJ2-1 gives the full variable domain: KAGVTQTPRYLIKTRGQQVTLSCSPISGHRSVSWYQQTPGQGLQFLFEYFSETQRNKGNFPGRFSGRQFSNSRSEMNVSTLELGDSALYLCASSLTGGPYNEQFFGPGTRLTVL.

The gene calls are TRBV6-5 and TRBJ1-4, with D perhaps TRBD1 (6 bases). In germline, CDR1 is MNHEY, CDR2 SVGAGI. The ends were cut back, 9 bases at V and 5 bases at J, with 13 bases in the middle. The CDR3 runs 13 residues. CDR3 sequence: CASRDNLNEKLFF. The CDR3 region has the DNA TGTGCCAGTAGGGACAACCTAAATGAAAAACTGTTTTTT.

This chain connects TRBV19 to TRBJ1-3; 9 nucleotides agree with TRBD1. CDR3 length: 18 amino acids. V lost 5 bases to trimming and J lost 0 bases; unmatched junction nucleotides: 11. Germline CDR1 reads LNHDA; CDR2 reads SQIVND (reference sequence). This chain's CDR3 is CASSPLGQGTSSGNTIYF. The CDR3 region has the DNA TGTGCCAGTAGTCCTCTGGGACAGGGAACCTCCTCTGGAAACACCATATATTTT.

On this clone: Other DNA sequences in the same sample also yield this CDR3. The chain couples TRBV27 to TRBJ2-2, with 8 bases fitting TRBD2. V lost 3 bases, J lost 4 bases, and 4 bases stayed unmatched. Germline assignment: CDR1 MNHEY and CDR2 SMNVEV (reference sequence). The CDR3 extends over 15 amino acids. CDR3 DNA: TGTGCCAGCAGTTTTGGGACTAGTGGCACCGGGGAGCTGTTTTTT. Translation: CASSFGTSGTGELFF.

In the case of this clone: Other DNA sequences in the sample encode the same CDR3. V is TRBV3-1 (or the pseudogene TRBV3-2) and J is TRBJ1-2; D is undetermined. Germline CDR1 and CDR2: LGHDT and YNNKEL (reference sequence). Trimming removed 1 base from V and 8 bases from J, with 8 bases in between. CDR3 length: 12 amino acids. DNA for the CDR3: TGTGCCAGCAGCCAAGGAGGGCGCGGCTACACCTTC. Amino acids: CASSQGGRGYTF.

J is TRBJ1-1 and V is TRBV6-5; a weak D match, TRBD1 (5 bases). This CDR3 spans 14 amino acids. Germline assignment: CDR1 MNHEY and CDR2 SVGAGI. The ends were cut back, 7 bases at V and 0 bases at J, with 12 bases in the middle. The CDR3 loop is CASTRGNLNTEAFF. The CDR3 bases are TGTGCCAGCACAAGGGGTAACCTGAACACTGAAGCTTTCTTT.